This entry concerns a single T cell receptor (beta chain). CDR1 and CDR2 (germline): SGHRS, YFSETQ. V shed 4 bases and J shed 1 base, with 8 bases lying between them. The CDR3 is 13 residues long. This entry comes from a study of blood T cell repertoires in COVID-19. Profiled with immunoSEQ multiplex PCR; TCRdb holds only in-frame clones, not every one. The data contain 70,000 or so clones, 70% to 90% of them seen just once; the ten biggest clones take up 11%. The source of this sequence is a man between 70 and 80 years old with active or convalescent COVID-19. Sequenced input: peripheral blood. The J gene is TRBJ1-1, the V gene TRBV5-1; D might be TRBD1 (6 bases). DNA for the CDR3: TGCGCCAGCAGCCCGACAGGGAACACTGAAGCTTTCTTT. Translated: CASSPTGNTEAFF. Together with reference TRBV5-1 and TRBJ1-1, the CDR3 gives the full variable domain: KAGVTQTPRYLIKTRGQQVTLSCSPISGHRSVSWYQQTPGQGLQFLFEYFSETQRNKGNFPGRFSGRQFSNSRSEMNVSTLELGDSALYLCASSPTGNTEAFFGQGTRLTVV.